A single sample gave rise to the 29 T cell receptor beta chains below, sequenced in a study of blood T cells in healthy people across ages. Using a J-beta primer mix together with a sample-barcoded 5' primer, a second PCR was run for about 7 to 12 cycles. Each CDR3 protein is one row after TCRdb ran MiXCR on the 5' RACE reads. The data hold around 1.7 million distinct CDR3 sequences, with under 30% observed a single time. Sample: blood. All receptors derive from a woman aged 25 to 39 in good health.

This clonotype came up a few times. One end of the junction does not line up with germline, which may come from a read error. The rearrangement links TRBV10-3 to TRBJ2-5, with D tentatively TRBD2 (5 bases). This CDR3 has 14 amino acids. From germline, CDR1 is ENHRY and CDR2 SYGVKD. The CDR3 sequence: CVISDWGEEETQYF. The CDR3 region has the DNA TGTGTCATCAGTGATTGGGGAGAGGAGGAGACCCAGTACTTC.

Points on this clonotype: One end of the junction varies from germline; a read error may be responsible. The chain joins TRBV5-1 to TRBJ2-5; D is possibly TRBD1 (5 bases). The CDR3 has 13 residues. CDR1 is SGHRS and CDR2 is YFSETQ in the germline V gene. The CDR3 reads CASILTDQETQYF. CDR3 nucleotide sequence: TGCGCCAGCATCTTGACAGACCAAGAGACCCAGTACTTC.

This clonotype was recorded at least ten times. This chain joins TRBV6-6 and TRBJ2-5; D is unclear. The CDR3 contains 13 residues. Germline assignment: CDR1 MNHNY and CDR2 SVGAGI (reference sequence). V shed 2 bases and J shed 4 bases, with 8 bases lying between them. CDR3 DNA: TGTGCCAGCAGTTACGGAGCGCGAGAGACCCAGTACTTC. Its protein product is CASSYGARETQYF.

The CDR3 DNA is TGCAGTGCTAGCGGGGGGACTAGTGCTAGCACAGATACGCAGTATTTT. It is translated as CSASGGTSASTDTQYF. The chain carries TRBV20-1 and TRBJ2-3; TRBD2 matches 8 bases. The length of the CDR3 is 16 residues. The V gene end was trimmed by 3 bases and the J gene end by 0 bases; junction bases not matched to a gene: 8. The germline V gene encodes CDR1 DFQATT and CDR2 SNEGSKA (reference sequence).

The table lists this clonotype with many counts. The DNA for the CDR3 is TGTGCCAGCAGTTTTTCGGTTCCCGGGGCCAACGTCCTGACTTTC. Translated: CASSFSVPGANVLTF. The chain employs TRBV12-3 or TRBV12-4 and TRBJ2-6, with D hard to call. V lost 3 bases, J lost 4 bases, and 10 bases lay in between. The CDR3 totals 15 residues.

The rearrangement links TRBV12-5 to TRBJ2-5; D not certain. Trimming stripped 6 bases from V and 3 bases from J, with 8 bases between. The CDR3 has 12 residues. CDR1 is LGHNT and CDR2 is FRNRAP in the germline V gene. This CDR3 is CASGINEETQYF. The DNA of the CDR3 is TGTGCTAGTGGCATAAACGAAGAGACCCAGTACTTC. The entire variable domain, with the rest obtained from reference TRBV12-5 and TRBJ2-5, is as follows: DARVTQTPRHKVTEMGQEVTMRCQPILGHNTVFWYRQTMMQGLELLAYFRNRAPLDDSGMPKDRFSAEMPDATLATLKIQPSEPRDSAVYFCASGINEETQYFGPGTRLLVL.

The chain combines TRBV27 with TRBJ1-5; TRBD1 is a possible D gene (5 bases). The V gene's germline CDR1 is MNHEY and CDR2 SMNVEV (reference sequence). The V gene lost 3 bases and the J gene lost 2 bases, with 20 bases spanning the gap. There are 18 residues in the CDR3. CDR3 bases: TGTGCCAGCAGTTTTAAGGGGAGGTTGGGGTACGGCAATCAGCCCCAGCATTTT. Its translation: CASSFKGRLGYGNQPQHF.

The J gene is TRBJ2-3, the V gene TRBV24-1, with 15 bases that match TRBD2. The CDR3 runs to 20 residues. The ends lost 4 bases at V and 1 base at J; junction bases unmatched: 11. In germline, CDR1 is KGHDR, CDR2 SFDVKD. DNA for the CDR3: TGTGCCACCAGTGAGACTACCGGGACTAGCGGGGGGAGTCGCACAGATACGCAGTATTTT. Its protein product is CATSETTGTSGGSRTDTQYF.

The chain links TRBV4-1 to TRBJ2-7; D gene uncertain. Trimming left V 1 base short and J 0 bases short, with 10 bases between. This CDR3 comprises 15 residues. CDR1 and CDR2 from the germline V gene are MGHRA and YSYEKL. The chain's CDR3 is CASSQGVESSYEQYF. In nucleotides, the CDR3 is TGCGCCAGCAGCCAAGGCGTGGAGAGCTCCTACGAGCAGTACTTC.

The table lists this clonotype with many counts. Here the CDR3 reads CSAGQGLGEQYF. The CDR3 region has the DNA TGCAGCGCAGGTCAGGGGTTGGGCGAGCAGTACTTC. The chain links TRBV29-1 to TRBJ2-7; possible D gene TRBD1, 6 bases. Germline CDR1 SQVTM, CDR2 ANQGSEA. The CDR3 contains 12 residues. Trimming removed 7 bases at V and 6 bases at J, with 16 bases between.

The V call is TRBV6-5, the J call TRBJ2-1; D gene ambiguous. Germline V gene data show CDR1 as MNHEY and CDR2 as SVGAGI. The ends were cut back, 2 bases at V and 6 bases at J, with 11 bases in the middle. This CDR3 comprises 14 residues. In DNA form, the CDR3 reads TGTGCCAGCAGTTACAACCAGGCTCTCAATGAGCAGTTCTTC. Its translation: CASSYNQALNEQFF.

This clonotype came up a few times. The chain is built from TRBV11-2 and TRBJ2-5; D remains unclear. The CDR3 runs to 14 residues. V gave up 3 bases and J gave up 0 bases, with 8 bases separating them. The V gene's germline CDR1 is SGHAT and CDR2 FQNNGV. CDR3 residues: CASSFIRDQETQYF. The DNA for the CDR3 is TGTGCCAGCAGCTTCATCCGGGACCAAGAGACCCAGTACTTC. Based on the CDR3 plus reference TRBV11-2 and TRBJ2-5, the full variable domain is EAGVAQSPRYKIIEKRQSVAFWCNPISGHATLYWYQQILGQGPKLLIQFQNNGVVDDSQLPKDRFSAERLKGVDSTLKIQPAKLEDSAVYLCASSFIRDQETQYFGPGTRLLVL.

The chain is built from TRBV7-2 and TRBJ1-1; possible D gene TRBD1, 6 bases. V was cut by 4 bases and J by 4 bases, with 16 bases left in between. The CDR3 extends over 15 amino acids. CDR1 and CDR2 from the germline V gene are SGHTA and FQGNSA. DNA of the CDR3: TGTGCCAGCAGCTCCAGTAGGGGGGTTGGCACTGAAGCTTTCTTT. Protein sequence: CASSSSRGVGTEAFF.

This clonotype was recorded a few times. The genes are TRBV15 and TRBJ2-5; 8 bases line up with TRBD1. The junction had 10 bases not matched to a gene; V was cut back by 1 base and J by 6 bases. CDR3 length: 16 residues. In germline, CDR1 is LNHNV, CDR2 YYDKDF (reference sequence). The CDR3, as DNA: TGTGCCACCAGCAGAGTCCTGTCGCAGGGGGCGCAGACCCAGTACTTC. Its translation: CATSRVLSQGAQTQYF.

The chain recombines TRBV19 with TRBJ1-1, with D unresolved. Per the germline V gene, CDR1 is LNHDA and CDR2 is SQIVND (reference sequence). V shed 4 bases and J shed 2 bases, with 14 bases lying between them. This CDR3 comprises 15 residues. The CDR3 sequence: CASSNLGRTNTEAFF. CDR3 nucleotide sequence: TGTGCCAGTAGTAACCTCGGCAGAACTAACACTGAAGCTTTCTTT.

The V and J genes are TRBV29-1 and TRBJ2-7; 7 positions agree with TRBD2. Germline CDR1 is SQVTM and CDR2 is ANQGSEA. V was pared by 7 bases and J by 7 bases, with 19 bases of the junction left unmatched. The CDR3 consists of 15 residues. The chain's CDR3 is CSEILTGGGYNEQYF. CDR3 nucleotides: TGCAGCGAAATTTTAACCGGGGGAGGGTACAATGAGCAGTACTTC.

V is TRBV3-1 and J is TRBJ2-5; D is unresolved. Germline loops: CDR1 LGHDT, CDR2 YNNKEL (reference sequence). There are 13 residues in the CDR3. The V gene lost 1 base and the J gene lost 5 bases, with 8 bases spanning the gap. The CDR3 reads CASSQGRYETQYF. CDR3 in DNA: TGTGCCAGCAGCCAAGGCCGGTACGAGACCCAGTACTTC.

The chain carries TRBV5-1 and TRBJ2-4; weak D call: TRBD2 (7 bases). The J call may be incorrect, as the DNA end agrees better with TRBJ2-7. The CDR3 sequence is 14 residues long. Germline assignment: CDR1 SGHRS and CDR2 YFSETQ. The CDR3: CASSLIQGGGEQYF. The CDR3, as DNA: TGCGCCAGCAGCTTGATACAGGGAGGGGGCGAGCAGTACTTC.

This clonotype was seen a handful of times. A much larger clone lies a single base off, so this may be a read error. V gene TRBV12-3 or TRBV12-4 combines with J gene TRBJ2-7; 9 nucleotides agree with TRBD2. The CDR3 is 15 amino acids. The V and J ends lost 6 bases and 7 bases, in that order; junction bases with no gene match: 13. The CDR3 protein is CASSHSGSNYNEQYF. CDR3 DNA sequence: TGTGCCAGCAGCCATAGCGGGAGTAACTACAATGAGCAGTACTTC.

This clonotype was seen more than once but under ten times. This chain links TRBV6-5 with TRBJ2-1; TRBD1 might be the D (7 bases). V lost 6 bases to trimming and J lost 7 bases, with 16 bases between them. The germline gives CDR1 MNHEY, CDR2 SVGAGI. This CDR3 spans 14 amino acids. The CDR3 here is CASREDRAGNEQFF. The CDR3 coding sequence is TGTGCCAGCAGAGAAGACAGGGCGGGAAATGAGCAGTTCTTC.

The V gene is TRBV20-1, the J gene TRBJ1-4, with TRBD1 matching 8 bases. The V segment lost 3 bases and the J segment 1 base; nucleotides outside the gene matches: 7. The CDR3 has 16 residues. Germline V lookup: CDR1 DFQATT, CDR2 SNEGSKA (reference sequence). The CDR3 is CSASPGTGETNEKLFF. The CDR3 DNA sequence: TGCAGTGCTAGTCCCGGGACAGGCGAAACTAATGAAAAACTGTTTTTT.

This clonotype has at least ten counts. This chain joins TRBV20-1 and TRBJ2-1; 8 bases are a match to TRBD2. This CDR3 region has 13 residues. Germline V CDR1 and CDR2: DFQATT, SNEGSKA (reference sequence). The trim removed 6 bases at V and 6 bases at J, leaving 7 bases unmatched. The CDR3 nucleotides are TGCAGTGCCGGGAGGGTGGACCTCAATGAGCAGTTCTTC. This codes for CSAGRVDLNEQFF.

This clonotype has at least ten counts. The chain employs TRBV9 and TRBJ2-1; D possibly uses TRBD1 or TRBD2 (5 bases each). Germline CDR1 SGDLS, CDR2 YYNGEE. With 3 bases removed from V and 0 bases from J, the gap between germline ends came to 7 bases. CDR3 length equals 14 residues. CDR3 loop: CASSEGSSYNEQFF. In nucleotides, the CDR3 is TGTGCCAGCAGCGAGGGGAGCTCCTACAATGAGCAGTTCTTC.

The chain uses TRBV10-3 and TRBJ2-1; D may match TRBD1 or TRBD2 (5 bases each). The J call may not be correct, given that the DNA end is closer to TRBJ2-7. The germline gives CDR1 ENHRY, CDR2 SYGVKD. The CDR3 spans 15 residues. The CDR3 coding sequence is TGTGCCATCAGTGCGGGGACCGTCTCCTACAATGAGCAGTACTTC. It is translated as CAISAGTVSYNEQYF.

This chain uses TRBV7-9 with TRBJ1-6, with D possibly being TRBD1 (5 bases). This CDR3 region has 14 residues. Trimming shortened V by 3 bases and J by 12 bases, and 15 bases separated the two germline ends. Per germline, CDR1 SEHNR and CDR2 FQNEAQ (reference sequence). DNA of the CDR3: TGTGCCAGCAGCTTCCGGGCCCCCGGACAACCCCTCCACTTT. Its translation: CASSFRAPGQPLHF. The whole variable domain, remainder taken from reference TRBV7-9 and TRBJ1-6, is DTGVSQNPRHKITKRGQNVTFRCDPISEHNRLYWYRQTLGQGPEFLTYFQNEAQLEKSRLLSDRFSAERPKGSFSTLEIQRTEQGDSAMYLCASSFRAPGQPLHFGNGTRLTVT.

Note on this clonotype: A much larger clone lies one base from this, so it may be a read error. The CDR3 carries no conserved terminal phenylalanine or tryptophan, so it likely arises from a read error. The CDR3 DNA follows: TGTGCCAGCAGCTTAGGGAGGGACAGGGGCTCCTACGAGCAGTACTCC. Translating it yields CASSLGRDRGSYEQYS. The rearrangement links TRBV7-2 to TRBJ2-5, with 10 nucleotides matching TRBD1. The J call is in doubt because the DNA end fits TRBJ2-7 better. The CDR3 has 16 residues. Per germline, CDR1 SGHTA and CDR2 FQGNSA.

The sample holds a few counts of this clonotype. The chain combines TRBV28 with TRBJ2-5; D remains unclear. CDR1 MDHEN and CDR2 SYDVKM come from the germline V gene. The ends were cut back, 4 bases at V and 0 bases at J, with 15 bases in the middle. The CDR3 sequence is 16 residues long. DNA for the CDR3: TGTGCCAGCAGTTCGGGTTCCGCGGTGTACCAAGAGACCCAGTACTTC. It yields the protein CASSSGSAVYQETQYF.

The rearrangement uses TRBV7-9 and TRBJ1-2; 10 bases fit TRBD1. Losses at the gene ends were 2 bases for V and 3 bases for J; bases not matched to a gene: 9. This CDR3 has 17 amino acids. Germline-derived CDR1 and CDR2 are SEHNR and FQNEAQ (reference sequence). In DNA, the CDR3 is TGTGCCAGCAGCTTACGGACAGGGGGAAATACTGACTATGGCTACACCTTC. This sequence encodes CASSLRTGGNTDYGYTF.

This clonotype came up a few times. The chain recombines TRBV7-9 with TRBJ2-1; 12 bases fit TRBD2. CDR3 length equals 19 residues. Looked up from germline, CDR1 is SEHNR and CDR2 is FQNEAQ (reference sequence). Germline trimming cut 7 bases from V and 7 bases from J; bases unmatched to any gene: 20. The CDR3 coding sequence is TGTGCCAGCAATATCCTACTAGCGGGAGGATGGATATCTACAAATGAGCAGTTCTTC. Translated, it gives CASNILLAGGWISTNEQFF. Complete variable domain (other parts from reference TRBV7-9 and TRBJ2-1): DTGVSQNPRHKITKRGQNVTFRCDPISEHNRLYWYRQTLGQGPEFLTYFQNEAQLEKSRLLSDRFSAERPKGSFSTLEIQRTEQGDSAMYLCASNILLAGGWISTNEQFFGPGTRLTVL.